This T cell receptor (beta chain) was sequenced in a study of T-cell memory formation after mild COVID-19. Study background: Most TCR clusters belonged to a single donor.

The CDR3 is 15 amino acids. The V segment lost 2 bases and the J segment 8 bases; nucleotides outside the gene matches: 11. Each CDR3 protein is one row after TCRdb ran MiXCR on the 5' RACE reads. The sample lists roughly 620,000 distinct CDR3 sequences, about a sixth occurring once. A word on this clonotype: Its antigen remains unknown.

Study-level findings and limits: Unconfirmed was the SARS-CoV-2 specificity of second-wave clones that peaked on day 37. CD4+ contracting clones were found mainly in CM and EM, and CD8+ ones in EMRA. Prior to infection, memory already included some responding clones, suggesting cross-reactive memory joined.

V and J are TRBV12-3 or TRBV12-4 and TRBJ1-2, with 7 bases aligning to TRBD1. Input material: PBMCs or a T cell subset sorted from them (not recorded which). This sequence originates from an adult woman who had mild COVID-19 (a few samples of this study predate the infection). Cell type and time point are not known. This CDR3 reads CASSLPGGQLRGYTF. In DNA form, the CDR3 reads TGTGCCAGCAGTTTACCAGGGGGTCAACTGAGAGGCTACACCTTC.